The present T cell receptor (beta chain) was sequenced within a study of CD4 T cells in relation to SARS-CoV-2 and coronaviruses. Across the study: ViraFEST: roughly 10-day antigen culture of PBMCs, then TCR beta CDR3 sequencing.

Comment on this clone: Its matching antigen is unknown.

Generated by immunoSEQ multiplex PCR, the TCRdb table keeps only in-frame clones and is missing some. The table lists almost 30,000 clones, 70% to 85% of them singletons. The CDR3 loop spans 16 amino acids. The V and J ends lost 5 bases and 2 bases, in that order; junction bases with no gene match: 5. Germline V lookup: CDR1 MNHNY, CDR2 SVGAGI (reference sequence). Unexposed donor CD4+ T cells date from 2011-2018, before the COVID-19 pandemic. After roughly 9 days of culture, CD4+ T cells were isolated. Testing used SARS-CoV-2 S/N and four cold-coronavirus spikes on unexposed-donor CD4+ T cells, cells permitting.

The chain is built from TRBV6-6 and TRBJ1-5, with 11 bases lining up with TRBD1. Sample: CD4+ T cells from PBMCs, cultured in vitro. This clonotype was sampled from a human donor in good health. The CDR3 here is CASSTDRGPGNQPQHF. CDR3 bases: TGTGCCAGCAGTACGGACAGGGGGCCAGGCAATCAGCCCCAGCATTTT.